These T cell receptor beta chains were read from a single sample in a study of technical replicates of blood from a handful of donors. Profiled with immunoSEQ multiplex PCR; TCRdb holds only in-frame clones, not every one. This table has around 100,000 clones, approximately 95% appearing once. The specimen sequenced was T cells isolated from PBMCs. Receptors were obtained from a human donor in good health. Both conserved end residues are part of each CDR3. D genes are given only for firm matches. Size values are once, few and many counts, or a class for expanded clones, and some rows have none.

d_gene,j_gene,abundance,v_gene,CDR3nt,CDR3aa
TRBD1,TRBJ1-5,NA,TRBV6-1,TGTGCCAGCAGGCCAGGGGGTTTCGATCAGCCCCAGCATTTT,CASRPGGFDQPQHF
TRBD2,TRBJ2-5,NA,TRBV6-4,TGTGCCAGCAGTGACTCGAATGGGACTAGCGGGACCTCCCTTCAGGAACAGACCCAGTACTTC,CASSDSNGTSGTSLQEQTQYF
NA,TRBJ2-1,NA,TRBV6-4,TGTGCCAGCAGGCCCGGGACAGAGCAGTTCTTC,CASRPGTEQFF
NA,TRBJ2-1,NA,TRBV9,TGTGCCAGCAGCGGTAGCGGAGGTAACTACAATGAGCAGTTCTTC,CASSGSGGNYNEQFF
NA,TRBJ1-1,NA,TRBV27,TGTGCCAGCAGTCTGGGGCGCGGCACTGAAGCTTTCTTT,CASSLGRGTEAFF
TRBD2,TRBJ2-1,NA,TRBV5-1,TGCGCCAGCAGCTTGGTTGCGGGAGCCTACAATGAGCAGTTCTTC,CASSLVAGAYNEQFF
TRBD1,TRBJ2-5,NA,TRBV6-1,TGTGCCAGCAGTGAAAACAGGGGAGAGACCCAGTACTTC,CASSENRGETQYF
NA,TRBJ2-1,NA,TRBV28,TGTGCCAGCAGCACTCCACAGACAGACTACAATGAGCAGTTCTTC,CASSTPQTDYNEQFF
NA,TRBJ2-1,NA,TRBV5-4,TGTGCCAGCAGCTTGAAGGCGGGAATTTACAATGAGCAGTTCTTC,CASSLKAGIYNEQFF
NA,TRBJ2-2,once,TRBV10-1,TGCGCCAGCAGTGAAGATCATACTAGCATTTCCGGGGAGCTGTTTTTT,CASSEDHTSISGELFF
NA,TRBJ1-2,NA,TRBV6-6,TGTGCCAGCAGTTACTCTCAGGGGAGCTATGGCTACACCTTC,CASSYSQGSYGYTF
NA,TRBJ2-1,NA,TRBV9,TGTGCCAGCAGCGTAGGTCTGTTGGGGCTTAGGGGCAATGAGCAGTTCTTC,CASSVGLLGLRGNEQFF
NA,TRBJ1-5,NA,TRBV6-4,TGTGCCAGCAGTGACAGAGTAAATCAGCCCCAGCATTTT,CASSDRVNQPQHF
NA,TRBJ1-4,NA,TRBV6-4,TGTGCCAGCAGGCCGGGGTCTGCAACTAATGAAAAACTGTTTTTT,CASRPGSATNEKLFF
TRBD1,TRBJ1-4,NA,TRBV19,TGTGCCAGTAAGTTACAGGGGATTCATGAAAAACTGTTTTTT,CASKLQGIHEKLFF
TRBD2,TRBJ2-3,once,TRBV5-1,TGCGCCAGCAGCTTGTATGCGGGAGGAACGGATACGCAGTATTTT,CASSLYAGGTDTQYF
TRBD1,TRBJ2-4,few,TRBV19,TGTGCCAGTAGTATAGCCCGTACCTATTCCCGGGACAGGTTATACATTCAGTACTTC,CASSIARTYSRDRLYIQYF
NA,TRBJ2-2,NA,TRBV11-3,TGTGCCAGCACGCTAGCGTCCATAGGTACCGGGGAGCTGTTTTTT,CASTLASIGTGELFF
NA,TRBJ2-5,NA,TRBV5-4,TGTGCCAGCAGCAGGCTCAGTCGGGTAGAAGAGACCCAGTACTTC,CASSRLSRVEETQYF
NA,TRBJ2-7,NA,TRBV27,TGTGCCAGCAGTTTTCTAGCGTCTGACTACGAGCAGTACTTC,CASSFLASDYEQYF
NA,TRBJ1-1,NA,TRBV27,TGTGCCAGCAGTTCAGGGCAGAACACTGAAGCTTTCTTT,CASSSGQNTEAFF
TRBD1,TRBJ1-3,NA,TRBV7-7,TGTGCTAGCAGCTCGGGACAGGGGAACGGAAACACCATATATTTT,CASSSGQGNGNTIYF
NA,TRBJ1-1,NA,TRBV4-3,TGCGCCAGCAGCCAAGCTATTACGTTGACTGAAGCTTTCTTT,CASSQAITLTEAFF
NA,TRBJ2-7,NA,TRBV5-4,TGTGCCAGCAGCTTGGATGGCGGGAACTACGAGCAGTACTTC,CASSLDGGNYEQYF
TRBD2,TRBJ2-7,NA,TRBV4-1,TGCGCCAGCAGCCGAATACCCGGGACTATCTACGAGCAGTACTTC,CASSRIPGTIYEQYF
TRBD2,TRBJ2-1,NA,TRBV4-3,TGCGCCAGCAGCCAAGATCCTGGACTAGTTCTCTCCAATGAGCAGTTCTTC,CASSQDPGLVLSNEQFF
NA,TRBJ2-3,NA,TRBV28,TGTGCCAGCAGTTTGAGCGTCACAGATACGCAGTATTTT,CASSLSVTDTQYF
NA,TRBJ2-5,once,TRBV5-1,TGCGCCAGCAGCTTGTTGGGGGGGCTTGGAAGCCAAGAGACCCAGTACTTC,CASSLLGGLGSQETQYF
NA,TRBJ2-1,NA,TRBV28,TGTGCCAGCAGAAGCCGCGCGGGACGAACTAACAATGAGCAGTTCTTC,CASRSRAGRTNNEQFF
NA,TRBJ2-3,NA,TRBV11-2,TGTGCCAGCAGCTTAATGGGAGTTGGAGATACGCAGTATTTT,CASSLMGVGDTQYF
TRBD1,TRBJ2-1,NA,TRBV29-1,TGCAGCCCGATCCTGGGAACAGGGGCGAACAATGAGCAGTTCTTC,CSPILGTGANNEQFF
NA,TRBJ1-2,NA,TRBV9,TGTGCCAGCAGCGGCGCGAGGTCTTGGGGCTACACCTTC,CASSGARSWGYTF
TRBD1,TRBJ2-3,NA,TRBV4-3,TGCGCCAGCTCTTTGACAGGGGGGACAGATACGCAGTATTTT,CASSLTGGTDTQYF
NA,TRBJ1-5,NA,TRBV6-5,TGTGCCAGCAGACAAACAGGGCCTTCTAATCAGCCCCAGCATTTT,CASRQTGPSNQPQHF
TRBD1,TRBJ1-4,NA,TRBV2,TGTGCCAGCAGCGGGGACAGGGAGACTGAAAAACTGTTTTTT,CASSGDRETEKLFF
TRBD2,TRBJ2-7,NA,TRBV30,TGTGCCTGGAGTTCTAGCGGGAGCCTCTACGAGCAGTACTTC,CAWSSSGSLYEQYF
TRBD2,TRBJ2-2,NA,TRBV5-4,TGTGCCAGCAGCTCCGAAGGTAGCGGGAGGGCCTCATCCGGGGAGCTGTTTTTT,CASSSEGSGRASSGELFF
NA,TRBJ2-1,NA,TRBV7-3,TGTGCCAGCAGCTCCGCTACGGGACTCCTCTCCAACTCCTACAATGAGCAGTTCTTC,CASSSATGLLSNSYNEQFF
TRBD1,TRBJ2-2,NA,TRBV18,TGTGCCAGCTCACCGGACAGGGGGATAACCGGGGAGCTGTTTTTT,CASSPDRGITGELFF
NA,TRBJ1-2,NA,TRBV6-5,TGTGCCAGCAGTTACGGCAACTATGGCTACACCTTC,CASSYGNYGYTF
NA,TRBJ1-2,NA,TRBV13,TGTGCCAGCAGCAAAACAGGACTAGCTAACTATGGCTACACCTTC,CASSKTGLANYGYTF
NA,TRBJ1-2,NA,TRBV5-1,TGCGCCAGCGTTACAGGAAGTGGCTATGGCTACACCTTC,CASVTGSGYGYTF
TRBD1,TRBJ1-4,NA,TRBV9,TGTGCCAGCAGCGTGACAGGGGGGTATGAAAAACTGTTTTTT,CASSVTGGYEKLFF
NA,TRBJ1-4,NA,TRBV19,TGTGCCAGTAGTATAGACCGAGGTAATGAAAAACTGTTTTTT,CASSIDRGNEKLFF
NA,TRBJ2-2,NA,TRBV6-1,TGTGCCACCCACAGGAGCCAGAACACCGGGGAGCTGTTTTTT,CATHRSQNTGELFF
TRBD2,TRBJ2-4,NA,TRBV27,TGTGCCAGCAGAAATGAGGCTAGCGGGATGTACATTCAGTACTTC,CASRNEASGMYIQYF
TRBD2,TRBJ2-7,NA,TRBV6-1,TGTGCCAGCAGTGAAGCGTTAGCGGGAGTCTACGAGCAGTACTTC,CASSEALAGVYEQYF
TRBD1,TRBJ1-5,NA,TRBV6-5,TGTGCCAGCAGTGGAGGGACAGCTAGCAATCAGCCCCAGCATTTT,CASSGGTASNQPQHF
NA,TRBJ2-7,NA,TRBV6-1,TGTGCCAGCAGTGAAATGAGAACTTTCTACGAGCAGTACTTC,CASSEMRTFYEQYF
NA,TRBJ2-1,NA,TRBV9,TGTGCCAGCAGCGCAGGCTACAATGAGCAGTTCTTC,CASSAGYNEQFF
NA,TRBJ1-1,NA,TRBV2,TGTGCCAGCAGAGTGCACCGAACATTTATCATGAACACTGAAGCTTTCTTT,CASRVHRTFIMNTEAFF
NA,TRBJ1-5,NA,TRBV6-4,TGTGCCAGCTCCCCGGACAGTGATCAGCCCCAGCATTTT,CASSPDSDQPQHF
TRBD2,TRBJ2-1,NA,TRBV27,TGTGCCAGCAGTCTCGGACTAGCTTTTGAGCAGTTCTTC,CASSLGLAFEQFF
NA,TRBJ2-1,NA,TRBV28,TGTGCCAGCAGTTCAGGACAGAGAACCTACAATGAGCAGTTCTTC,CASSSGQRTYNEQFF